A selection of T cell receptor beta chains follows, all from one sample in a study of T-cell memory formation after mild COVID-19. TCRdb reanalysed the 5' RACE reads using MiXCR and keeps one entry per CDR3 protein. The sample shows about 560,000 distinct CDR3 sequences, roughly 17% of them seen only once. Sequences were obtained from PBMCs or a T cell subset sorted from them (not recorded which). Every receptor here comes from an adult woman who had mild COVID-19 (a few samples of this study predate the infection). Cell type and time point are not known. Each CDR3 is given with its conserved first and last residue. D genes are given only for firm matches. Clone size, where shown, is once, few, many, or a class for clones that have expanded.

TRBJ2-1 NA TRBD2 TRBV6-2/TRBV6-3 CASSSGLAQFF TGTGCCAGCAGCTCCGGACTAGCGCAGTTCTTC
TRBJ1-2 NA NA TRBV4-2 CASSQGPGGGYTF TGTGCCAGCAGCCAAGGACCAGGCGGTGGCTACACCTTC
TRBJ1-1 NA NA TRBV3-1 CASSQVRGHTEAFF TGTGCCAGCAGCCAGGTCCGGGGCCACACTGAAGCTTTCTTT
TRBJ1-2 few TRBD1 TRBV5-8 CASSLGRGPSDYYGYTF TGTGCCAGCAGCTTGGGCAGGGGGCCATCCGATTACTATGGCTACACCTTC
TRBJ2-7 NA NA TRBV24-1 CATSDGGGLSYEQYF TGTGCCACCAGTGATGGGGGGGGCCTCTCCTACGAGCAGTACTTC
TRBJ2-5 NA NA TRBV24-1 CATSDLNPGDQETQYF TGTGCCACCAGTGATTTGAACCCAGGAGACCAAGAGACCCAGTACTTC
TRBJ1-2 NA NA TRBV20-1 CSAREGARWGYTF TGCAGTGCTAGAGAGGGGGCGCGGTGGGGCTACACCTTC
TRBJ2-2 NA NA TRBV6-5 CASKINGGSNTGELFF TGTGCCAGCAAAATCAATGGGGGGTCGAACACCGGGGAGCTGTTTTTT
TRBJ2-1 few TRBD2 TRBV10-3 CATRTSGNSYNEQFF TGTGCCACCCGGACTAGCGGCAACTCCTACAATGAGCAGTTCTTC
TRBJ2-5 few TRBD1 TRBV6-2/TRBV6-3 CASSWDRVGQETQYF TGTGCCAGCAGTTGGGACAGGGTGGGACAAGAGACCCAGTACTTC
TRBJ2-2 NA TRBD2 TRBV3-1 CATASSGSFAGELFF TGTGCCACGGCTTCTAGCGGGAGTTTTGCCGGGGAGCTGTTTTTT
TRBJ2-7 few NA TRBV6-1 CASEWDPTYEQYF TGTGCCAGCGAGTGGGACCCGACCTACGAGCAGTACTTC
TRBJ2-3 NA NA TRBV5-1 CASSSGSGDTQYF TGCGCCAGCAGCTCAGGGTCGGGTGATACGCAGTATTTT
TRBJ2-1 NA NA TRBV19 CASSHRASGEQFF TGTGCCAGTAGTCACCGGGCCTCGGGTGAGCAGTTCTTC
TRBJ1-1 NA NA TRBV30 CAWSGGPEAFF TGTGCCTGGAGTGGGGGGCCCGAAGCTTTCTTT
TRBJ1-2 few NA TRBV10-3 CAISESPGHYGYTF TGTGCCATCAGTGAGTCCCCAGGGCACTATGGCTACACCTTC
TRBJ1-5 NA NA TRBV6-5 CASSLDMNQPQHF TGTGCCAGCAGCTTGGATATGAATCAGCCCCAGCATTTT
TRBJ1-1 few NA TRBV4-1 CASSQPPIGGTEAFF TGCGCCAGCAGCCAACCCCCCATCGGTGGCACTGAAGCTTTCTTT
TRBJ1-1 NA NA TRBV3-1 CASNRGQSNTEAFF TGTGCCAGCAACAGAGGACAATCGAACACTGAAGCTTTCTTT
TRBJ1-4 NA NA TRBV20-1 CSARDPLLNEKLFF TGCAGTGCTAGAGACCCCCTTCTGAATGAAAAACTGTTTTTT
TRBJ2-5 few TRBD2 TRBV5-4 CASSSTPGGAETQYF TGTGCCAGCAGCTCAACCCCCGGGGGGGCGGAGACCCAGTACTTC
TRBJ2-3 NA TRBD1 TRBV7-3 CASSLTGTVRNSDTQYF TGTGCCAGCAGCTTAACCGGGACAGTTCGCAATTCAGATACGCAGTATTTT
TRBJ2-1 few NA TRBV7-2 CASSLDNFNEQFF TGTGCCAGCAGCTTAGACAATTTCAATGAGCAGTTCTTC
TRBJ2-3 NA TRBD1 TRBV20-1 CSAGGRPTDTQYF TGCAGTGCAGGGGGCAGACCCACAGATACGCAGTATTTT
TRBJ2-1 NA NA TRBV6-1 CASSGWGSSYNEQFF TGTGCCAGCAGTGGGTGGGGGTCCTCCTACAATGAGCAGTTCTTC
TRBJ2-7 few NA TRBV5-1 CASSLGPEGLYEQYF TGCGCCAGCAGCTTGGGGCCGGAGGGGCTCTACGAGCAGTACTTC
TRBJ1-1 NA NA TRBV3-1 CASSQGGFGTEAFF TGTGCCAGCAGCCAAGGGGGTTTCGGAACTGAAGCTTTCTTT
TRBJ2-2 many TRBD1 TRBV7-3 CASSRDRDNTGELFF TGTGCCAGCAGCCGGGACAGGGACAACACCGGGGAGCTGTTTTTT
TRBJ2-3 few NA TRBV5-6 CASSFRDVSTDTQYF TGTGCCAGCAGCTTCCGGGACGTAAGCACAGATACGCAGTATTTT
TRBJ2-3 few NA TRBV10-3 CAISIDTQYF TGTGCCATCAGTATAGATACGCAGTATTTT
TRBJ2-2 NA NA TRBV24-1 CATSDFSLGKNTGELFF TGTGCCACCAGTGATTTTTCCCTTGGAAAAAACACCGGGGAGCTGTTTTTT
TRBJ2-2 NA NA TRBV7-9 CASSRGPGGDTGELFF TGTGCCAGCAGCAGAGGGCCAGGAGGGGACACCGGGGAGCTGTTTTTT
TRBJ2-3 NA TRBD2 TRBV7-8 CASSPTSGSTTDTQYF TGTGCCAGCAGCCCTACTAGCGGGAGTACAACAGATACGCAGTATTTT
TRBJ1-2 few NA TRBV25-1 CASSRDTLYGYTF TGTGCCAGCAGTAGGGACACCCTCTATGGCTACACCTTC
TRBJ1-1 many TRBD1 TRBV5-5 CASSLGQGAMRTEAFF TGTGCCAGCAGCTTGGGACAGGGGGCTATGAGGACTGAAGCTTTCTTT
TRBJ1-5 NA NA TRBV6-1 CASTAGDQPQHF TGTGCCAGCACCGCCGGGGATCAGCCCCAGCATTTT
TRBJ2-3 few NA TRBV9 CASSSLGGFPDTQYF TGTGCCAGCAGCTCCCTGGGGGGCTTCCCAGATACGCAGTATTTT
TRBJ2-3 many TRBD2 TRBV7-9 CASSRGTSGTDTQYF TGTGCCAGCAGCCGCGGGACTAGCGGGACAGATACGCAGTATTTT
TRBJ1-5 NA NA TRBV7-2 CASSLAGADINQPQHF TGTGCCAGCAGCTTAGCAGGGGCCGATATCAATCAGCCCCAGCATTTT
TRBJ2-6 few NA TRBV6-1 CASRAPGSGANVLTF TGTGCCAGCAGGGCACCAGGCTCTGGGGCCAACGTCCTGACTTTC
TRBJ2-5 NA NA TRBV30 CAWVGQETQYF TGTGCCTGGGTGGGCCAAGAGACCCAGTACTTC
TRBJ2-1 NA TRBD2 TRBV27 CASSIIPGSWREAHNEQFF TGTGCCAGCAGTATCATCCCCGGTTCCTGGCGGGAGGCACACAATGAGCAGTTCTTC
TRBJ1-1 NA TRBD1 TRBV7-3 CASSATGTGGTEAFF TGTGCCAGCAGCGCAACCGGGACAGGGGGGACTGAAGCTTTCTTT
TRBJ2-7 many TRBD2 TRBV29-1 CSVRPRPGGSYEQYF TGCAGCGTTAGACCTCGGCCGGGGGGCTCCTACGAGCAGTACTTC
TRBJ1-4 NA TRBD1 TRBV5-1 CASSTGTGVEVEKLFF TGCGCCAGCAGCACTGGGACAGGGGTGGAGGTTGAAAAACTGTTTTTT
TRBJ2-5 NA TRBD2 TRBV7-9 CASSSPGTSGETQYF TGTGCCAGCAGCTCCCCCGGGACTAGCGGAGAGACCCAGTACTTC
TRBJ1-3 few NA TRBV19 CASSISMSTGNTIYF TGTGCCAGTAGTATCTCTATGAGTACTGGAAACACCATATATTTT
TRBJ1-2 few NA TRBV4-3 CASSHQGLAGYTF TGCGCCAGCAGCCACCAGGGGTTGGCGGGCTACACCTTC
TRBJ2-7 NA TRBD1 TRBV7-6 CASSPIYRGESSYEQYF TGTGCCAGCAGCCCCATTTACAGGGGGGAGAGCTCCTACGAGCAGTACTTC
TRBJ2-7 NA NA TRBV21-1 CASNEGSYYEQYF TGTGCCAGCAATGAGGGGTCCTACTACGAGCAGTACTTC
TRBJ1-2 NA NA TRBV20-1 CSARSGRSYGYTF TGCAGTGCTAGGTCAGGCAGGTCCTATGGCTACACCTTC